One and the same sample provided the 9 T cell receptor beta chains below, sequenced in a study of blood T cell repertoires in COVID-19. Data came from immunoSEQ multiplex PCR; TCRdb stores just in-frame clones and leaves some out. This table has about 110,000 clones, just over 85% appearing once. Specimen: peripheral blood. These receptors came from a woman aged 45-59 years with active or convalescent COVID-19.

This chain uses TRBV5-6 with TRBJ2-5, with D possibly matching TRBD2 (6 bases). CDR1 SGHDT and CDR2 YYEEEE come from the germline V gene. The ends were cut back, 4 bases at V and 2 bases at J, with 9 bases in the middle. The CDR3 contains 13 residues. The CDR3 region has the DNA TGTGCCAGCAGCCGGGACTTTCAAGAGACCCAGTACTTC. Translated, it gives CASSRDFQETQYF.

The chain carries TRBV6-5 and TRBJ2-6; no definite D call. Trimming pared 5 bases from V and 2 bases from J, leaving 10 bases between. This CDR3 is 15 amino acids long. Germline V gene data show CDR1 as MNHEY and CDR2 as SVGAGI. In DNA form, the CDR3 reads TGTGCCAGCAGTCTGACTGGCGCTGGGGCCAACGTCCTGACTTTC. Translated: CASSLTGAGANVLTF.

The genes are TRBV5-1 and TRBJ2-1; D ambiguous. The CDR3 length is 14 residues. V lost 1 base and J 0 bases, leaving 5 bases between the germline ends. Looked up from germline, CDR1 is SGHRS and CDR2 is YFSETQ. The CDR3 region is CASSLSSSYNEQFF. CDR3 coding DNA: TGCGCCAGCAGCTTGTCCTCCTCCTACAATGAGCAGTTCTTC.

The chain combines TRBV19 with TRBJ2-5; TRBD1 aligns across 10 bases. Losses at the gene ends were 3 bases for V and 5 bases for J; bases not matched to a gene: 9. The CDR3 is 16 amino acids. In germline, CDR1 is LNHDA, CDR2 SQIVND (reference sequence). The CDR3 loop is CASSIGLTGGRETQYF. Written as DNA, the CDR3 is TGTGCCAGTAGTATCGGCCTGACAGGGGGCAGGGAGACCCAGTACTTC.

The J gene is TRBJ2-7, the V gene TRBV19, with 7 bases fitting TRBD1. This CDR3 comprises 14 residues. CDR1 is LNHDA, CDR2 SQIVND, per germline (reference sequence). The junction had 11 bases not matched to a gene; V was cut back by 4 bases and J by 8 bases. The CDR3 is CASSRADRVPKQYF. CDR3 nucleotide sequence: TGTGCCAGTAGTAGAGCCGACAGGGTCCCCAAGCAGTACTTC.

The rearrangement links TRBV28 to TRBJ1-2; TRBD1 might be the D (5 bases). This CDR3 has 14 amino acids. Trimming left V 6 bases short and J 5 bases short, with 16 bases between. Germline CDR1 reads MDHEN; CDR2 reads SYDVKM. The CDR3 DNA reads TGTGCCAGCAGCCCGCCCGACAGATTTTATGGCTACACCTTC. Translation: CASSPPDRFYGYTF.

The chain joins TRBV25-1 to TRBJ2-4, with D tentatively TRBD2 (5 bases). V was pared by 7 bases and J by 0 bases, with 10 bases between. CDR3 size: 14 residues. In germline, CDR1 is MGHDK, CDR2 SYGVNS. CDR3 nucleotide sequence: TGTGCCAGCAAAGGTGCGGGAGCCAAAAACATTCAGTACTTC. Its translation: CASKGAGAKNIQYF.

The V gene is TRBV6-2 or TRBV6-3, the J gene TRBJ1-1; the D gene is possibly TRBD1 (5 bases). CDR3 length equals 21 residues. Germline CDR1 and CDR2: MNHEY and SVGEGT. The ends were cut back, 0 bases at V and 0 bases at J, with 26 bases in the middle. As DNA, the CDR3 is TGTGCCAGCAGTTACTCGATGACTGGGGCCGCGCGAAAAGGTTTGAACACTGAAGCTTTCTTT. The encoded protein is CASSYSMTGAARKGLNTEAFF.

This rearrangement joins TRBV28 to TRBJ1-2, with no clear D. V was cut by 5 bases and J by 8 bases, with 12 bases left in between. Germline V gene lookup returns CDR1 MDHEN and CDR2 SYDVKM. This CDR3 contains 12 residues. The CDR3 coding sequence is TGTGCCAGCAGTCCTCGAGGGCTGGGCTACACCTTC. Its protein is CASSPRGLGYTF.